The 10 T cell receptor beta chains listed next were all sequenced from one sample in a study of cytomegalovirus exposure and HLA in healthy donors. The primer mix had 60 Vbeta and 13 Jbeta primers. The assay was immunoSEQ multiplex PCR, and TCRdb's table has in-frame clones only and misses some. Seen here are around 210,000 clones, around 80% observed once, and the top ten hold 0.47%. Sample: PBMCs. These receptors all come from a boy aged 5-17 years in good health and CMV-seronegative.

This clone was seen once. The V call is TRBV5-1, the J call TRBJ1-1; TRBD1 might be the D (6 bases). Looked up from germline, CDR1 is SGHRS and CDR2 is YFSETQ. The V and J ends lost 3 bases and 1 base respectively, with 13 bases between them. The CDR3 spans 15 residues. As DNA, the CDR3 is TGCGCCAGCAGCTCCCCTAGGGGGGGGAACACTGAAGCTTTCTTT. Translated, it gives CASSSPRGGNTEAFF. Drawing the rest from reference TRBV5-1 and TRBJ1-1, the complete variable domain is KAGVTQTPRYLIKTRGQQVTLSCSPISGHRSVSWYQQTPGQGLQFLFEYFSETQRNKGNFPGRFSGRQFSNSRSEMNVSTLELGDSALYLCASSSPRGGNTEAFFGQGTRLTVV.

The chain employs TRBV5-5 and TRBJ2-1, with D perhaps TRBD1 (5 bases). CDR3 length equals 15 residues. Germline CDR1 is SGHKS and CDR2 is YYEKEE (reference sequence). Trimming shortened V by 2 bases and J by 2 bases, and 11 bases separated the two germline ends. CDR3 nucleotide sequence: TGTGCCAGCAGCTTAAGCAGGGTCGCCTACAATGAGCAGTTCTTC. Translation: CASSLSRVAYNEQFF.

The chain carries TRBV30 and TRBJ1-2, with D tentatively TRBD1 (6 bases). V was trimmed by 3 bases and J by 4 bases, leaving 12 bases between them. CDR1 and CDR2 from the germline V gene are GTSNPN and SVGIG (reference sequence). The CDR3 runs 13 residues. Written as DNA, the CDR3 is TGTGCCTGGAGCCGGGACATGGGCTATGGCTACACCTTC. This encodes CAWSRDMGYGYTF.

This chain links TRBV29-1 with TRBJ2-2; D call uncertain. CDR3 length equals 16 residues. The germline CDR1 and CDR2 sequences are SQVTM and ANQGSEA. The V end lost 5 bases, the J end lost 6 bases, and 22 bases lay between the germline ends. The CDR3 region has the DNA TGCAGCGTTTCCCCTAATTCACAGCTCCCCGCCGGGGAGCTGTTTTTT. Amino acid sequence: CSVSPNSQLPAGELFF.

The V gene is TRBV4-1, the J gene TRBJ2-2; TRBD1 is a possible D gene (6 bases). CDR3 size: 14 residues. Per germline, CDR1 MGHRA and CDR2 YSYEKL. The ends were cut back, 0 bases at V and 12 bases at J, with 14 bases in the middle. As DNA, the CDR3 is TGCGCCAGCAGCCAAGATCCACAGGGAAAGAAGCTGTTTTTT. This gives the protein CASSQDPQGKKLFF.

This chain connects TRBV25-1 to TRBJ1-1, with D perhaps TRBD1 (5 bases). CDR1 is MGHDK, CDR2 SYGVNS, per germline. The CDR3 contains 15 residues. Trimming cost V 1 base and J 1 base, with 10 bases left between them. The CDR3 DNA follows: TGTGCCAGCAGTGAATTTGGCCAGGGGAACACTGAAGCTTTCTTT. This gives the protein CASSEFGQGNTEAFF.

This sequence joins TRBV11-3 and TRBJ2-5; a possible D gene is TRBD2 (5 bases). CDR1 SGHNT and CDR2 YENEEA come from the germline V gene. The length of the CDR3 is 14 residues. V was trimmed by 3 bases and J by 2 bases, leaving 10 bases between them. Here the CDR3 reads CASSFSSVQETQYF. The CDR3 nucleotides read TGTGCCAGCAGCTTTAGTAGCGTTCAAGAGACCCAGTACTTC. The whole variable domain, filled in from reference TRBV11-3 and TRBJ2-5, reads EAGVVQSPRYKIIEKKQPVAFWCNPISGHNTLYWYLQNLGQGPELLIRYENEEAVDDSQLPKDRFSAERLKGVDSTLKIQPAELGDSAVYLCASSFSSVQETQYFGPGTRLLVL.

The CDR3 region is CASSSRLAGGYITDTQYF. The CDR3 nucleotides are TGTGCCAGCAGCTCGCGACTAGCGGGGGGGTATATAACAGATACGCAGTATTTT. The chain combines TRBV9 with TRBJ2-3; 14 bases match TRBD2. CDR1 and CDR2 (germline): SGDLS, YYNGEE. The V gene end was trimmed by 4 bases and the J gene end by 3 bases; junction bases not matched to a gene: 10. The CDR3 extends over 18 amino acids.

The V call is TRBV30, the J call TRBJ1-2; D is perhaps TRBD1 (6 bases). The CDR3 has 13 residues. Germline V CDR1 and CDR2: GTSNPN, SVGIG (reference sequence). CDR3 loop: CVATGSSNYGYTF. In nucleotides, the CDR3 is TGTGTTGCGACAGGTTCTTCTAACTATGGCTACACCTTC.

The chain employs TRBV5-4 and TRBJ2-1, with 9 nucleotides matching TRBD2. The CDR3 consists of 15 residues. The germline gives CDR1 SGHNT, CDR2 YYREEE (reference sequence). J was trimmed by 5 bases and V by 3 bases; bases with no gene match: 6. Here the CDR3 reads CASSSASGNNNEQFF. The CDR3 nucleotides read TGTGCCAGCAGCTCCGCTAGCGGGAATAACAATGAGCAGTTCTTC. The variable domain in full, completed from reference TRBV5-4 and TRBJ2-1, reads ETGVTQSPTHLIKTRGQQVTLRCSSQSGHNTVSWYQQALGQGPQFIFQYYREEENGRGNFPPRFSGLQFPNYSSELNVNALELDDSALYLCASSSASGNNNEQFFGPGTRLTVL.